This T cell receptor (beta chain) is from a study of cytomegalovirus exposure and HLA in healthy donors. Notes on the study in general: High specificity and sensitivity for cytomegalovirus status were reported for the classifier. TCR beta V- and J-gene trimming, according to a later analysis, was linked to a missense DCLRE1C variant. Earlier analysis yielded a pattern in which most TCR beta V segments were productive about 87% or about 30% of the time.

As to this clone: Antigen specificity is unknown.

PCR involved 60 Vbeta and 13 Jbeta primers. Sequencing used immunoSEQ multiplex PCR; TCRdb keeps in-frame clones, though not all of them. This table has 85,000 to 100,000 clones, around 76% appearing once. The CDR3 is 17 amino acids. Germline lookup yields CDR1 SGHTA and CDR2 FQGNSA. The V and J ends lost 5 bases and 5 bases, in that order; junction bases with no gene match: 12. Healthy bone marrow donors formed the donor group. The TCR originated in a human donor in good health. Specimen: PBMCs. The chain has TRBV7-2 and TRBJ2-5, with 12 bases fitting TRBD2. For the CDR3, the DNA is TGTGCCAGCAGCCCAGGACTAGCGGGGAGGGGTATGGAGACCCAGTACTTC. It translates to CASSPGLAGRGMETQYF.